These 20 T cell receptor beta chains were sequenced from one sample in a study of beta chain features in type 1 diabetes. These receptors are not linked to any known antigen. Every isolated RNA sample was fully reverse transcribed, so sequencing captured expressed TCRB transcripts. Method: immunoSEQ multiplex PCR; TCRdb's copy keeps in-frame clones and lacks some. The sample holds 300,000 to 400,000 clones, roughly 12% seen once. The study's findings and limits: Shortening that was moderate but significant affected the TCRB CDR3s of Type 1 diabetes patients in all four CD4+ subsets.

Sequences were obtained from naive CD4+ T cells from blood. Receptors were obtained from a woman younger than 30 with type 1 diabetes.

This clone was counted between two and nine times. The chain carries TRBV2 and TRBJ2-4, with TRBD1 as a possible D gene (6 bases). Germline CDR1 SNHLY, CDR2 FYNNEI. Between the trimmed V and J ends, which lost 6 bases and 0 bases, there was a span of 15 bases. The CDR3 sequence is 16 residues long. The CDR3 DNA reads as TGTGCCAGCAGCCTAGACAGGAACCTAGCCAAAAACATTCAGTACTTC. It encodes CASSLDRNLAKNIQYF.

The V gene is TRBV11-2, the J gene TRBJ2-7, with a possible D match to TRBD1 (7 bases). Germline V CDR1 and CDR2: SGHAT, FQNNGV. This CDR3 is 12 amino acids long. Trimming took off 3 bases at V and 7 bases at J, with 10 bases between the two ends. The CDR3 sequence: CASSLSGGEQYF. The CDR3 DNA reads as TGTGCCAGCAGCTTGTCAGGGGGGGAGCAGTACTTC.

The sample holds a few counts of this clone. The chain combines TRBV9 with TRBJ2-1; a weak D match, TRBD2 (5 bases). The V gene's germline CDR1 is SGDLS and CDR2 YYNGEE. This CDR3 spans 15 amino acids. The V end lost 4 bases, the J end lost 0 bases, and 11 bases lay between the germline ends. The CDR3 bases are TGTGCCAGCAGCCGTACGGGGAACTCCTACAATGAGCAGTTCTTC. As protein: CASSRTGNSYNEQFF.

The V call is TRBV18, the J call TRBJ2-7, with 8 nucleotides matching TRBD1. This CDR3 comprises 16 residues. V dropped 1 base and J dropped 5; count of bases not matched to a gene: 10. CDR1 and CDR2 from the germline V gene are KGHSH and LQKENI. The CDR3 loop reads CASSPQPGQGANEQYF. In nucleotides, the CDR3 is TGTGCCAGCTCACCACAACCGGGGCAGGGGGCAAACGAGCAGTACTTC.

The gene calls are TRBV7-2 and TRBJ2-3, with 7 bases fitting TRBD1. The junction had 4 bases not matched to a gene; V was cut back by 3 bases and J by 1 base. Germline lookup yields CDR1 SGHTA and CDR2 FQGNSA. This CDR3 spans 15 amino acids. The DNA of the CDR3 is TGTGCCAGCAGCTTCAAGGGGGCTGGCACAGATACGCAGTATTTT. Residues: CASSFKGAGTDTQYF. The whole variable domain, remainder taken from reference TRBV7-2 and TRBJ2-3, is GAGVSQSPSNKVTEKGKDVELRCDPISGHTALYWYRQSLGQGLEFLIYFQGNSAPDKSGLPSDRFSAERTGGSVSTLTIQRTQQEDSAVYLCASSFKGAGTDTQYFGPGTRLTVL.

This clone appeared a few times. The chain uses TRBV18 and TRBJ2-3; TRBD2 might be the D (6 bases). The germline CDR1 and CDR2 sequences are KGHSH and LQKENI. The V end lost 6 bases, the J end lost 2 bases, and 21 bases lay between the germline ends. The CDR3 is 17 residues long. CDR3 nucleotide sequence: TGTGCCAGCTCCCGTGGGCGGAGGCGGGATGTCACAGATACGCAGTATTTT. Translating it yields CASSRGRRRDVTDTQYF.

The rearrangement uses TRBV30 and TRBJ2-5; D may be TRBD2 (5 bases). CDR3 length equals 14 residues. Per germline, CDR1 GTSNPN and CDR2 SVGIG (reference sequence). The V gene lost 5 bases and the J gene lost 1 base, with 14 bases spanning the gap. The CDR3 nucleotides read TGTGCCTGGGAACCGGCGGGCCCCCAAGAGACCCAGTACTTC. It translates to CAWEPAGPQETQYF.

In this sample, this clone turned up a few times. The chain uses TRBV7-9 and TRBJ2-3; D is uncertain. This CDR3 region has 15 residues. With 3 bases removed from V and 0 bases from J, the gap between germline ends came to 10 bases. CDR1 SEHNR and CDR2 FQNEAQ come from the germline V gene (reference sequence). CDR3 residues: CASSLGHFSTDTQYF. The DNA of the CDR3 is TGTGCCAGCAGCTTGGGCCACTTTAGCACAGATACGCAGTATTTT.

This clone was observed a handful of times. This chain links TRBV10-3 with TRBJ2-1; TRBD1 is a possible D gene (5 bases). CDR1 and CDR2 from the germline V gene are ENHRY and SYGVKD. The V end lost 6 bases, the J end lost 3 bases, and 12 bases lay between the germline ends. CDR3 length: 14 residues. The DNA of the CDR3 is TGTGCCATCAGGAGGCTAGGGGTCTACAATGAGCAGTTCTTC. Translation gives CAIRRLGVYNEQFF.

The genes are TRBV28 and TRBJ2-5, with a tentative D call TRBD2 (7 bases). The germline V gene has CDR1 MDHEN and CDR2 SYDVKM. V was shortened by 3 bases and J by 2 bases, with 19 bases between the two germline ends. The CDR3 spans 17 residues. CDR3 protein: CASSFIGRGATQETQYF. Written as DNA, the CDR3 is TGTGCCAGCAGTTTCATAGGACGGGGGGCCACACAAGAGACCCAGTACTTC.

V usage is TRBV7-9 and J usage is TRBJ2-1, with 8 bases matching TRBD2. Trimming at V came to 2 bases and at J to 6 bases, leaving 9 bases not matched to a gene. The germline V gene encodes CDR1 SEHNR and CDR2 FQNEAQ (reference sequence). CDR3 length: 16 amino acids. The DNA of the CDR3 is TGTGCCAGCAGCTTAATTCCCGGGAGGGCCGGCAATGAGCAGTTCTTC. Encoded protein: CASSLIPGRAGNEQFF. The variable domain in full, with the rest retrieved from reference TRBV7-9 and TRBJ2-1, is DTGVSQNPRHKITKRGQNVTFRCDPISEHNRLYWYRQTLGQGPEFLTYFQNEAQLEKSRLLSDRFSAERPKGSFSTLEIQRTEQGDSAMYLCASSLIPGRAGNEQFFGPGTRLTVL.

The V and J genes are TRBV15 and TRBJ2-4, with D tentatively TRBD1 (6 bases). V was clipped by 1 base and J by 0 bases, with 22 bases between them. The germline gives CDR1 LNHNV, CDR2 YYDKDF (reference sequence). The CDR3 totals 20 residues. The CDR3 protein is CATSRGDIGRLDVAKNIQYF. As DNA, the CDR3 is TGTGCCACCAGCAGAGGGGACATCGGGCGTCTAGATGTAGCCAAAAACATTCAGTACTTC.

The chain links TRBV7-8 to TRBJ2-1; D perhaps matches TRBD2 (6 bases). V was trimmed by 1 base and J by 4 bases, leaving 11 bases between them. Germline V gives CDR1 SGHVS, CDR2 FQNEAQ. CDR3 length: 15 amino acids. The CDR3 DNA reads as TGTGCCAGCAGCTTAGGGCTAGCGAATTACAATGAGCAGTTCTTC. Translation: CASSLGLANYNEQFF.

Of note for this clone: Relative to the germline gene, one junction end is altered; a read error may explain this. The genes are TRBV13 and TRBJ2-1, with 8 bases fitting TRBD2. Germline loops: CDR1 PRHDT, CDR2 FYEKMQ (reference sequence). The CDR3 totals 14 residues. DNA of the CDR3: TGTGCCAGCAGTTTAGCGGGAACCTACAATGAGCAGTTCTTC. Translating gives CASSLAGTYNEQFF.

CDR3 sequence (DNA): TGTGCCAGCAGCCCCGTGACGGGAGTATCGAACAATGAGCAGTTCTTC. Residues: CASSPVTGVSNNEQFF. The chain uses TRBV4-2 and TRBJ2-1; perhaps TRBD2 as D (6 bases). Deletions cut 4 bases from V and 5 bases from J, with 18 bases between. CDR3 size: 16 residues. CDR1 LGHNA and CDR2 YNFKEQ come from the germline V gene.

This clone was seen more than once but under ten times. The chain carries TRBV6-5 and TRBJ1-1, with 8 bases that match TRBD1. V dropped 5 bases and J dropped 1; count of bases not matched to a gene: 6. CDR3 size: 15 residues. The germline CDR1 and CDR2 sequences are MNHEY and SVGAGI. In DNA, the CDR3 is TGTGCCAGCAGTGTACAGGGGGTTGAGAACACTGAAGCTTTCTTT. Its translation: CASSVQGVENTEAFF.

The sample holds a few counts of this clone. DNA for the CDR3: TGTGCCAGCAGTTACAAGGGGTATGAGCAGTTCTTC. Translated, it gives CASSYKGYEQFF. The J gene is TRBJ2-1, the V gene TRBV6-6; D is possibly TRBD1 (5 bases). The CDR3 extends over 12 amino acids. V was trimmed by 2 bases and J by 8 bases, leaving 7 bases between them. Germline CDR1 MNHNY, CDR2 SVGAGI (reference sequence).

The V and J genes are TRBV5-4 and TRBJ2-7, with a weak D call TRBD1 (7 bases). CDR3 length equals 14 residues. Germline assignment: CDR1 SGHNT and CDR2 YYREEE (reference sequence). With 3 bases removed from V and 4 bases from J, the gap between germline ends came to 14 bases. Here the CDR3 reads CASSSAGQSYEQYF. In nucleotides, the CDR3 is TGTGCCAGCAGCTCGGCGGGACAGTCGTACGAGCAGTACTTC.

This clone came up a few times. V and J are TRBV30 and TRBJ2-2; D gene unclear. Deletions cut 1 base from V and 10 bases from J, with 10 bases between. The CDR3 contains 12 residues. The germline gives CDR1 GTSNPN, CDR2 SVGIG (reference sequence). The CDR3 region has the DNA TGTGCCTGGAGTGCTCAAGGAGTGGAGCTGTTTTTT. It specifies CAWSAQGVELFF.

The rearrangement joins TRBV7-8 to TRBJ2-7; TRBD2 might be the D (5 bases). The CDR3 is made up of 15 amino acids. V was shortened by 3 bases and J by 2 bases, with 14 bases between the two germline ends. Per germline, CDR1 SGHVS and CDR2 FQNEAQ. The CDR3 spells CASSFRLTGTYEQYF. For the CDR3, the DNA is TGTGCCAGCAGCTTCCGACTTACGGGAACCTACGAGCAGTACTTC.